The T cell receptor (beta chain) under discussion was sequenced for a study of blood T cell repertoires in COVID-19. Original processing notes: Nucleated cell counts were estimated from reference gene primer amplification. Profiling relied on immunoSEQ multiplex PCR, and the TCRdb table lists in-frame clones only, not all of them. The DNA was the basis for D and trimming; V, J and clone size are from that table. This sample has about 330,000 clones, with approximately 88% found just once. This clone was counted a few times. Losses at the gene ends were 6 bases for V and 2 bases for J; bases not matched to a gene: 9. There are 15 residues in the CDR3. Germline-derived CDR1 and CDR2 are MNHEY and SVGAGI. Everyone who took part was roughly 18 to 89 years old, and they came from 20 to 25 US areas. Donors were grouped by their self-reported clinical history. The recovered donors of Cohort 3 showed two negative PCRs, clearance, or symptom resolution.

This receptor was taken from a man under 40 who had recovered from COVID-19. The genes are TRBV6-5 and TRBJ1-2, with 7 bases aligning to TRBD1. Material: PBMCs or T cells enriched from blood (not recorded which). The CDR3 bases are TGTGCCAGCAGCCGGGATAGACAGGGCAACTATGGCTACACCTTC. As protein: CASSRDRQGNYGYTF.